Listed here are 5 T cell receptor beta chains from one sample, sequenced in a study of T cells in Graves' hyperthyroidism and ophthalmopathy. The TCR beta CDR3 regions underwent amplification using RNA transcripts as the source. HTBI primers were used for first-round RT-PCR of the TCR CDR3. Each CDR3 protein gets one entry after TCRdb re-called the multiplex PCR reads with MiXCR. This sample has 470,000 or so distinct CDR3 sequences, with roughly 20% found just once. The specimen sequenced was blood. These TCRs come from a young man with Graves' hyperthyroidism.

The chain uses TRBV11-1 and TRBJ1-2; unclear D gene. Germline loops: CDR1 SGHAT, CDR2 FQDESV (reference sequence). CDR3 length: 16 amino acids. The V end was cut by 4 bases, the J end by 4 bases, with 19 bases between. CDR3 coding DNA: TGTGCCAGCAGCTCCCCGGAGAGCCTCACCTCCTATGGCTACACCTTC. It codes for CASSSPESLTSYGYTF. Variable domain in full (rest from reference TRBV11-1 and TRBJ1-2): EAEVAQSPRYKITEKSQAVAFWCDPISGHATLYWYRQILGQGPELLVQFQDESVVDDSQLPKDRFSAERLKGVDSTLKIQPAELGDSAMYLCASSSPESLTSYGYTFGSGTRLTVV.

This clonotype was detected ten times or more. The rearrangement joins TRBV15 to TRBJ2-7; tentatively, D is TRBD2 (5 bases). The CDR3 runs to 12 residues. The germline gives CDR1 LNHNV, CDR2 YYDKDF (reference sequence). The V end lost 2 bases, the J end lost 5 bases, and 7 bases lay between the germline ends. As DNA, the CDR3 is TGTGCCACCAGCAGAAGGCGGGACGAGCAGTACTTC. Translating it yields CATSRRRDEQYF.

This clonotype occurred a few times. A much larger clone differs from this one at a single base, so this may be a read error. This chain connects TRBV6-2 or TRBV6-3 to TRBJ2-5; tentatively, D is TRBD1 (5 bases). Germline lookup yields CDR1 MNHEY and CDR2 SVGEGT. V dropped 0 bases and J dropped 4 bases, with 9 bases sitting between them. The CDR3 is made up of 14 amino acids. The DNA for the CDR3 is TGTGCCAGCAGTTACTCCAGGGATCGAGAGACCCAGTACTTC. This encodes CASSYSRDRETQYF.

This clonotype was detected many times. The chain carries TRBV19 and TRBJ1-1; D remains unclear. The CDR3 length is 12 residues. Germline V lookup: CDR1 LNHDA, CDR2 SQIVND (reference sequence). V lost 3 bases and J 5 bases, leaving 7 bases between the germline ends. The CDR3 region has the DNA TGTGCCAGTAGTATCGGGAGGACTGAAGCTTTCTTT. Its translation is CASSIGRTEAFF.

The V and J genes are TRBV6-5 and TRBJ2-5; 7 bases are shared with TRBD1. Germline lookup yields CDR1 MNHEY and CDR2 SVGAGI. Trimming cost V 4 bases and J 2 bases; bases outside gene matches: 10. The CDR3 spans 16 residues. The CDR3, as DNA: TGTGCCAGCAGTTTATCCCACGGGACAGTTCAAGAGACCCAGTACTTC. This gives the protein CASSLSHGTVQETQYF.